Sequencing of this T cell receptor (beta chain) was carried out in a study of shared clonotypes between healthy human individuals. Sequencing was performed with immunoSEQ multiplex PCR; in TCRdb, only in-frame clones are kept and a portion is missing. Here the sample spans over 2 million clones, 90% to 95% being singletons. V shed 6 bases and J shed 5 bases, with 12 bases lying between them. The CDR3 has 13 amino acids. In germline, CDR1 is KGHSH, CDR2 LQKENI. The clonotype comes from a young man in good health. Material for sequencing was naive CD4+ T cells sorted from blood. Subset denoted: CD45RA+ positively selected. The chain links TRBV18 to TRBJ2-3, with a weak D call TRBD1 (6 bases). CDR3 nucleotides: TGTGCCAGCTCTGTGTGGGGGCTAGATACGCAGTATTTT. Protein sequence: CASSVWGLDTQYF.